This T cell receptor (beta chain) stems from a study of post-analysis software for immune sequencing data. Prepared libraries of TCR beta cDNA carried unique molecular identifiers. MiXCR, applied by TCRdb to the PCR reads, yields one record per CDR3 protein. The sample has 650,000 to 850,000 distinct CDR3 sequences; approximately 57% are singletons. The sequencing input was blood. This receptor was identified in a girl aged 10 to 17 with multiple sclerosis.

The CDR3 DNA sequence: TGTGCCAGCAGTTACACTGGGACAGTGTCGGATCACTATGGCTACACCTTC. It is translated as CASSYTGTVSDHYGYTF. V usage is TRBV6-5 and J usage is TRBJ1-2, with 7 bases that match TRBD1. The J segment lost 3 bases and the V segment lost 2 bases, leaving 12 bases of the junction unmatched. The CDR3 totals 17 residues. In germline, CDR1 is MNHEY, CDR2 SVGAGI.